One T cell receptor (beta chain) is described in this entry. The antigen remains unidentified. The sample belongs to a study of PD-1 blockade in classical Hodgkin lymphoma. Study-level points and caveats: Newly diagnosed patients and complete responders had comparable diversity at baseline.

Here immunoSEQ multiplex PCR was the method, and the copy in TCRdb shows in-frame clones only, minus some. The sample contains about 30,000 clones, 88% of which appear only once. Exposure to brentuximab vedotin varied, and each patient had relapsed following autologous stem cell transplantation. It was by magnetic negative selection that CD8+ T cells were isolated from thawed PBMCs. The TCR was taken from a human donor with classical Hodgkin lymphoma. This specimen consisted of CD8+ T cells from blood, obtained at baseline.

The CDR3 sequence is CASSGLRTSGIIAGELFF. The CDR3 DNA follows: TGTGCCAGCAGTGGACTTAGGACTAGCGGGATTATCGCCGGGGAGCTGTTTTTT. The chain has TRBV27 and TRBJ2-2; 12 nucleotides align to TRBD2. V lost 5 bases, J lost 6 bases, and 13 bases stayed unmatched. The CDR3 is 18 amino acids. Germline CDR1 and CDR2: MNHEY and SMNVEV (reference sequence).